The T cell receptor (beta chain) under discussion was sequenced for a study of multiple sclerosis patients with progressive multifocal leukoencephalopathy. Study-level findings and limits: Findings may reflect JC virus infection or just general immunocompromise. Before and during natalizumab, the clones expanded at PML already existed.

The method was immunoSEQ multiplex PCR; TCRdb's version includes in-frame clones alone and lacks a portion of them. Here the sample spans approximately 31,000 clones, less than 90% being singletons. CDR3 length: 15 amino acids. CDR1 and CDR2 (germline): LNHDA, SQIVND (reference sequence). V gave up 6 bases and J gave up 2 bases, with 14 bases separating them. A word on this clone: The target antigen is unknown.

As for time point: time of PML onset. This chain joins TRBV19 and TRBJ1-5, with no clear D. The receptor's source is a human donor with progressive multifocal leukoencephalopathy. Material: PBMCs, obtained from a patient treated with natalizumab. CDR3 sequence: CASRWTAGGNQPQHF. In DNA, the CDR3 is TGTGCCAGTAGATGGACCGCCGGAGGCAATCAGCCCCAGCATTTT.